The TCR beta chain described here comes from a study of T cells in Graves' hyperthyroidism and ophthalmopathy. V was pared by 3 bases and J by 4 bases, with 12 bases between. The CDR3 runs 14 residues. RNA transcripts gave rise to amplified TCR beta CDR3 regions. The TCR CDR3 first-round RT-PCR relied on the HTBI primer set. TCRdb ran MiXCR on the multiplex PCR reads and lists one entry per CDR3 protein. The data hold about 180,000 distinct CDR3 sequences, with 17% observed a single time. Study-wide results and limits: The majority of expanded thyroid clonotypes above 0.001 also appeared in blood.

This clonotype occurred many times. Its antigen remains unknown. Sequenced input: blood. The gene calls are TRBV12-3 or TRBV12-4 and TRBJ1-2; D remains unclear. The receptor was isolated from a woman aged 50 to 65 with Graves' hyperthyroidism. The CDR3 sequence is CASSLTASFYGYTF. CDR3 coding DNA: TGTGCCAGCAGTTTGACCGCCTCCTTCTATGGCTACACCTTC.